This T cell receptor beta chain was observed in a study of blood T cell repertoires in COVID-19. Across the whole study: Both acute and convalescent COVID-19 samples were obtained from the United States, Italy and Spain.

Profiling relied on immunoSEQ multiplex PCR, and the TCRdb table lists in-frame clones only, not all of them. Among around 420,000 clones listed, roughly 90% were seen once. The CDR3 is made up of 13 amino acids. The germline gives CDR1 KGHSH, CDR2 LQKENI. Trimming took off 3 bases at V and 7 bases at J, with 12 bases between the two ends. Across 20 to 25 US areas, participants ranged in age from about 18 to 100 years. Sequencing used PBMCs or T cells enriched from blood (not recorded which). This receptor was obtained from a middle-aged woman with acute COVID-19. The genes are TRBV18 and TRBJ1-1; D perhaps matches TRBD1 (6 bases). The CDR3 DNA sequence: TGTGCCAGCTCACCGGGGGCAGGCGGTGAAGCTTTCTTT. This sequence encodes CASSPGAGGEAFF.